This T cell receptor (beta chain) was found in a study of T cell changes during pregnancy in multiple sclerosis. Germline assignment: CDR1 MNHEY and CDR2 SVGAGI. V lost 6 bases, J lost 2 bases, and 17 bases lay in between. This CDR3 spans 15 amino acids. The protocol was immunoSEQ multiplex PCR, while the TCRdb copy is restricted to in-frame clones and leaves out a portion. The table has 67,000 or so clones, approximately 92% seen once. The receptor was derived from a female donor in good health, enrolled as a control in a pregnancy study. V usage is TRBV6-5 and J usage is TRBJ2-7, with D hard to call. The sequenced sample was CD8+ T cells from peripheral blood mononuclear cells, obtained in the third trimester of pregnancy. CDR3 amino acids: CASSLSSSETYEQYF. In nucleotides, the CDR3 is TGTGCCAGCAGCCTTAGTTCGAGCGAGACCTACGAGCAGTACTTC.